One sample yielded the 29 T cell receptor beta chains listed below, sequenced in a study of beta chain features in type 1 diabetes. Study-level findings and limits: Type 1 diabetes patients had TCRB CDR3s that were shorter (moderately but significantly so) in all four CD4+ subsets.

The study reverse transcribed the entire isolated RNA, so it sequenced expressed TCRB transcripts. TCRdb's table, derived via immunoSEQ multiplex PCR, lists solely in-frame clones and lacks some. The data contain about 340,000 clones, roughly a tenth of them singletons. The antigens of these receptors remain unknown. What was sequenced was central memory CD4+ T cells from blood. The source of these receptors is a young man with type 1 diabetes.

This chain joins TRBV7-2 and TRBJ1-2; TRBD1 aligns across 9 bases. Germline V gives CDR1 SGHTA, CDR2 FQGNSA. This CDR3 region has 15 residues. V trimming: 7 bases; J trimming: 5 bases; junction bases outside the gene matches: 11. CDR3 residues: CASTPEGQGLYGYTF. The CDR3 bases are TGTGCCAGCACCCCGGAGGGACAGGGCCTTTATGGCTACACCTTC.

This clone has a count of ten or more. The J gene is TRBJ2-7, the V gene TRBV7-2; TRBD1 matches 9 bases. The germline CDR1 and CDR2 sequences are SGHTA and FQGNSA. Trimming at V came to 3 bases and at J to 7 bases, leaving 7 bases not matched to a gene. The CDR3 has 14 amino acids. The CDR3: CASSFGQGKKEQYF. Here the CDR3 DNA reads TGTGCCAGCAGCTTCGGACAGGGGAAGAAAGAGCAGTACTTC.

This clone showed up many times. The chain has TRBV14 and TRBJ2-4; D tentatively reads TRBD1 or TRBD2 (5 bases each). The length of the CDR3 is 14 residues. Germline V gene lookup returns CDR1 SGHDN and CDR2 FVKESK. V lost 6 bases and J lost 6, with 15 bases in between. The CDR3 sequence: CASRLSGTVNIQYF. Written as DNA, the CDR3 is TGTGCCAGCAGATTATCCGGGACGGTAAACATTCAGTACTTC.

This clone was picked up a small number of times. This rearrangement joins TRBV7-8 to TRBJ2-1, with a weak D call TRBD1 (6 bases). From germline, CDR1 is SGHVS and CDR2 FQNEAQ. Deletions cut 2 bases from V and 4 bases from J, with 15 bases between. The CDR3 is made up of 16 amino acids. The CDR3 coding sequence is TGTGCCAGCAGCTTAATTGCAGGGGCCTTTTACAATGAGCAGTTCTTC. Its translation: CASSLIAGAFYNEQFF.

The chain recombines TRBV4-3 with TRBJ2-5, with 7 bases lining up with TRBD2. CDR1 LGHNA and CDR2 YSLEER come from the germline V gene. The CDR3 contains 15 residues. V was pared by 0 bases and J by 5 bases, with 6 bases of the junction left unmatched. The CDR3 loop is CASSQDPGGMETQYF. Here the CDR3 DNA reads TGCGCCAGCAGCCAAGATCCCGGGGGGATGGAGACCCAGTACTTC.

This clone was found a few times. DNA of the CDR3: TGTGCCAGCGAGGGACTAGGCAGTATTGATACGCAGTATTTT. This encodes CASEGLGSIDTQYF. The rearrangement joins TRBV6-5 to TRBJ2-3; the match to TRBD2 covers 8 bases. V lost 8 bases, J lost 6 bases, and 10 bases stayed unmatched. This CDR3 has 14 residues. Germline assignment: CDR1 MNHEY and CDR2 SVGAGI.

This clone was seen just once. The chain couples TRBV11-3 to TRBJ2-1, with D hard to call. Trimming removed 0 bases at V and 0 bases at J, with 6 bases between. Germline-derived CDR1 and CDR2 are SGHNT and YENEEA. The CDR3 spans 15 residues. DNA for the CDR3: TGTGCCAGCAGCTTAGATCCCAGCTCCTACAATGAGCAGTTCTTC. Its translation: CASSLDPSSYNEQFF.

V is TRBV11-2 and J is TRBJ1-5, with TRBD1 matching 10 bases. Germline V CDR1 and CDR2: SGHAT, FQNNGV. Unmatched junction bases numbered 5, after V lost 3 bases and J lost 6 bases. This CDR3 has 15 amino acids. CDR3 coding DNA: TGTGCCAGCAGCTTGACCGGGACAGGGGTTCAGCCCCAGCATTTT. This gives the protein CASSLTGTGVQPQHF.

This clone was counted at least ten times. The rearrangement joins TRBV10-3 to TRBJ1-1, with TRBD1 matching 10 bases. The CDR3 is made up of 15 amino acids. With 2 bases clipped from V and 6 bases from J, the junction kept 6 bases outside the gene matches. In germline, CDR1 is ENHRY, CDR2 SYGVKD. CDR3: CAISEQGTGESEAFF. CDR3 sequence (DNA): TGTGCCATCAGTGAGCAAGGGACAGGGGAATCTGAAGCTTTCTTT.

This clone was recorded a few times. The rearrangement links TRBV5-1 to TRBJ1-4; weak D call: TRBD1 (5 bases). Trimming pared 0 bases from V and 13 bases from J, leaving 16 bases between. The CDR3 sequence is 14 residues long. The germline CDR1 and CDR2 sequences are SGHRS and YFSETQ. In DNA form, the CDR3 reads TGCGCCAGCAGCTTGGACACTATCGGGGGTAGACTGTTTTTT. Translated: CASSLDTIGGRLFF.

The CDR3 region is CASSVDQVRNSPLHF. Here the CDR3 DNA reads TGTGCCAGCAGCGTAGACCAGGTTCGGAATTCACCCCTCCACTTT. The chain employs TRBV9 and TRBJ1-6; no definite D call. The ends were cut back, 0 bases at V and 7 bases at J, with 11 bases in the middle. The V gene's germline CDR1 is SGDLS and CDR2 YYNGEE. The CDR3 is 15 amino acids.

This clone has only a few counts. J is TRBJ2-7 and V is TRBV6-5; the D call may be TRBD1 or TRBD2 (5 bases each). The germline CDR1 and CDR2 sequences are MNHEY and SVGAGI. The germline V and J ends were trimmed by 2 bases and 2 bases, with 13 bases remaining between them. This CDR3 is 15 amino acids long. The chain's CDR3 is CASSYGGVNPYEQYF. For the CDR3, the DNA is TGTGCCAGCAGTTACGGGGGAGTAAATCCCTACGAGCAGTACTTC.

The chain recombines TRBV7-8 with TRBJ2-1; tentative D call: TRBD1 (5 bases). V dropped 1 base and J dropped 3 bases, with 10 bases sitting between them. The CDR3 sequence is 15 residues long. Germline-derived CDR1 and CDR2 are SGHVS and FQNEAQ. In nucleotides, the CDR3 is TGTGCCAGCAGCTTAGAAACAGGAAGCTACAATGAGCAGTTCTTC. Amino acids: CASSLETGSYNEQFF.

Only a few counts were recorded for this clone. The genes are TRBV5-1 and TRBJ2-5; 10 nucleotides agree with TRBD1. CDR1 is SGHRS, CDR2 YFSETQ, per germline. This CDR3 spans 15 amino acids. After removal of 4 bases from V and 0 bases from J, the junction contained 3 bases not matched to a gene. CDR3 region: CASSRTGGDQETQYF. The CDR3 region has the DNA TGCGCCAGCAGCCGGACAGGGGGTGACCAAGAGACCCAGTACTTC.

The rearrangement joins TRBV30 to TRBJ1-2; D remains unclear. Trimming took 0 bases from V and 5 from J, leaving 4 bases between them. CDR3 length equals 11 residues. Germline lookup yields CDR1 GTSNPN and CDR2 SVGIG (reference sequence). The chain's CDR3 is CAWSVQYGYTF. Here the CDR3 DNA reads TGTGCCTGGAGTGTACAGTATGGCTACACCTTC.

This clone was seen a handful of times. The V and J genes are TRBV5-6 and TRBJ2-3; 12 nucleotides align to TRBD2. The CDR3 covers 15 residues. Germline V gene sequence: CDR1 SGHDT, CDR2 YYEEEE. V lost 4 bases and J lost 3; bases outside the gene matches: 3. Written as DNA, the CDR3 is TGTGCCAGCAGCCTAGCGGGGGGGCCAACAGATACGCAGTATTTT. This encodes CASSLAGGPTDTQYF.

The rearrangement links TRBV19 to TRBJ1-1; 9 positions match TRBD1. Germline loops: CDR1 LNHDA, CDR2 SQIVND (reference sequence). V dropped 5 bases and J dropped 1; count of bases not matched to a gene: 8. This CDR3 has 16 residues. Written as DNA, the CDR3 is TGTGCCAGTAGTCCCGGGACAGGGAGTGGGAACACTGAAGCTTTCTTT. This translates into CASSPGTGSGNTEAFF.

V gene TRBV7-2 combines with J gene TRBJ1-1, with D maybe TRBD1 (5 bases). The CDR3 covers 13 residues. V gave up 8 bases and J gave up 0 bases, with 10 bases separating them. Germline CDR1 and CDR2: SGHTA and FQGNSA. The CDR3 bases are TGTGCCAGCGGGGCAGGGCTGAACACTGAAGCTTTCTTT. Amino acid sequence: CASGAGLNTEAFF.

DNA of the CDR3: TGTGCCAGCACCTCTCAACAGGGGTACTCCTATAATTCACCCCTCCACTTT. Translated, it gives CASTSQQGYSYNSPLHF. The chain is built from TRBV28 and TRBJ1-6; 7 nucleotides align to TRBD1. This CDR3 has 17 amino acids. Germline lookup yields CDR1 MDHEN and CDR2 SYDVKM. V shed 7 bases and J 0 bases; nucleotides not matched to a gene: 9.

This clone was seen at least ten times. The junction does not match germline at one end; this may be a read error. The J gene is TRBJ2-5, the V gene TRBV7-7; a weak D match, TRBD2 (5 bases). The CDR3 runs 13 residues. Germline V gives CDR1 SSHAT, CDR2 FNYEAQ (reference sequence). The CDR3 region has the DNA TGTGCTAGCAGCCTGGACCCGGCGGGGACCCAGTACTTC. Translating gives CASSLDPAGTQYF.

The gene calls are TRBV19 and TRBJ1-1; 9 bases fit TRBD1. The germline V gene encodes CDR1 LNHDA and CDR2 SQIVND (reference sequence). The CDR3 contains 13 residues. The J segment lost 1 base and the V segment lost 8 bases, leaving 2 bases of the junction unmatched. The CDR3 spells CASVGQGNTEAFF. The CDR3 coding sequence is TGTGCCAGTGTGGGACAGGGGAACACTGAAGCTTTCTTT.

Only a few counts were recorded for this clone. CDR3 sequence (DNA): TGTGCCAGCAGCCCATCGCACAGCACAGATACGCAGTATTTT. Its protein is CASSPSHSTDTQYF. The chain uses TRBV7-6 and TRBJ2-3; D gene uncertain. Germline V CDR1 and CDR2: SGHVS, FNYEAQ. This CDR3 is built from 14 residues. Trimming left V 5 bases short and J 0 bases short, with 9 bases between.

In this sample, this clone turned up a few times. The chain uses TRBV11-2 and TRBJ2-1; 7 bases line up with TRBD1. The V gene end was trimmed by 2 bases and the J gene end by 8 bases; junction bases not matched to a gene: 6. The CDR3 has 14 residues. Germline CDR1 SGHAT, CDR2 FQNNGV. The CDR3 protein is CASSLRGGEYEQFF. The CDR3 DNA is TGTGCCAGCAGCTTAAGAGGGGGCGAGTATGAGCAGTTCTTC.

This clone was counted only a few times. The rearrangement links TRBV4-3 to TRBJ2-3, with TRBD2 matching 13 bases. The germline V gene encodes CDR1 LGHNA and CDR2 YSLEER. Losses at the gene ends were 7 bases for V and 6 bases for J; bases not matched to a gene: 10. The CDR3 contains 16 residues. The CDR3 DNA reads as TGCGCCAGCAACCTGGGACTAGCGGGGTCCGGGGATACGCAGTATTTT. Translation: CASNLGLAGSGDTQYF.

The chain has TRBV6-5 and TRBJ2-1, with D hard to call. Germline values: CDR1 MNHEY, CDR2 SVGAGI. With 5 bases removed from V and 6 bases from J, the gap between germline ends came to 17 bases. The length of the CDR3 is 15 residues. The CDR3 DNA reads as TGTGCCAGCAGTACCCCTCGCCTAGGCGGCAATGAGCAGTTCTTC. Its protein product is CASSTPRLGGNEQFF.

The rearrangement joins TRBV5-1 to TRBJ1-5, with 10 bases that match TRBD1. The germline gives CDR1 SGHRS, CDR2 YFSETQ. V was pared by 0 bases and J by 10 bases, with 4 bases of the junction left unmatched. The CDR3 contains 14 residues. The CDR3 sequence is CASSLGDRGNPQHF. The CDR3, as DNA: TGCGCCAGCAGCTTGGGGGACAGGGGAAATCCCCAGCATTTT.

This chain joins TRBV7-9 and TRBJ2-5, with D uncertain. V lost 4 bases to trimming and J lost 6 bases, with 9 bases between them. This CDR3 spans 12 amino acids. Germline V gene data show CDR1 as SEHNR and CDR2 as FQNEAQ (reference sequence). This chain's CDR3 is CASSSQGKTQYF. The CDR3 nucleotides read TGTGCCAGCAGCTCCCAAGGGAAGACCCAGTACTTC.

The rearrangement joins TRBV25-1 to TRBJ1-4; 11 positions match TRBD1. V was clipped by 5 bases and J by 8 bases; unmatched bases: 4. From germline, CDR1 is MGHDK and CDR2 SYGVNS. The CDR3 contains 14 residues. In nucleotides, the CDR3 is TGTGCCAGCAGTTGGGACAGGGGGAACGAAAAACTGTTTTTT. Its protein is CASSWDRGNEKLFF.

V is TRBV29-1 and J is TRBJ2-1; 11 nucleotides match TRBD2. J lost 6 bases, V lost 7 bases, and 2 bases had no gene match. The length of the CDR3 is 12 residues. Per the germline V gene, CDR1 is SQVTM and CDR2 is ANQGSEA. In DNA, the CDR3 is TGCAGCGCTGGGACTAGCGGCAATGAGCAGTTCTTC. This encodes CSAGTSGNEQFF.